These 26 T cell receptor beta chains were all obtained from the same sample, sequenced in a study of blood T cell repertoires in COVID-19. TCRdb's table, derived via immunoSEQ multiplex PCR, lists solely in-frame clones and lacks some. Seen here are 250,000 to 350,000 clones, around 84% observed once, and the top ten hold over 1.3%. Sequenced material: peripheral blood. The receptors were gathered from a human donor with COVID-19, enrolled during active disease. The donor label of this sample is uncertain.

J is TRBJ2-1 and V is TRBV3-1 (or the pseudogene TRBV3-2); TRBD1 aligns across 7 bases. Germline trimming cut 2 bases from V and 7 bases from J; bases unmatched to any gene: 5. Germline CDR1 reads LGHDT; CDR2 reads YNNKEL (reference sequence). CDR3 size: 14 residues. The CDR3 is CASSQPGQINEQFF. The CDR3 coding sequence is TGTGCCAGCAGCCAACCGGGACAGATTAATGAGCAGTTCTTC.

This clone came up once. This chain links TRBV11-3 with TRBJ2-1, with 15 bases fitting TRBD2. Germline CDR1 reads SGHNT; CDR2 reads YENEEA. This CDR3 comprises 14 residues. J gave up 12 bases and V 4 bases, and 4 bases lay outside the gene matches. The CDR3 DNA reads as TGTGCCAGCAGCTCGGGACTAGCGGGAGGAGGGCAGTTCTTC. As protein: CASSSGLAGGGQFF.

V is TRBV19 and J is TRBJ1-2, with 7 bases matching TRBD1. The trim removed 5 bases at V and 4 bases at J, leaving 13 bases unmatched. The CDR3 totals 16 residues. Germline lookup yields CDR1 LNHDA and CDR2 SQIVND (reference sequence). CDR3 region: CASSPPRGQRPYGYTF. CDR3 nucleotide sequence: TGTGCCAGTAGTCCCCCAAGGGGACAGCGACCCTATGGCTACACCTTC.

The rearrangement joins TRBV2 to TRBJ1-5, with TRBD1 as a possible D gene (6 bases). The CDR3 spans 14 residues. Trimming took 6 bases from V and 4 from J, leaving 13 bases between them. CDR1 and CDR2 (germline): SNHLY, FYNNEI. CDR3 in amino acids: CASSLRGANQPQHF. The CDR3 coding sequence is TGTGCCAGCAGCCTCCGGGGGGCAAATCAGCCCCAGCATTTT. The variable domain in full, completed from reference TRBV2 and TRBJ1-5, reads EPEVTQTPSHQVTQMGQEVILRCVPISNHLYFYWYRQILGQKVEFLVSFYNNEISEKSEIFDDQFSVERPDGSNFTLKIRSTKLEDSAMYFCASSLRGANQPQHFGDGTRLSIL.

The CDR3 spells CASTSGAGTGELFF. The CDR3 DNA reads as TGTGCCAGTACTTCCGGGGCGGGGACCGGGGAGCTGTTTTTT. The chain is built from TRBV19 and TRBJ2-2; D might be TRBD2 (6 bases). V was pared by 7 bases and J by 5 bases, with 14 bases between. The CDR3 spans 14 residues. Germline CDR1 is LNHDA and CDR2 is SQIVND (reference sequence).

The V gene is TRBV2, the J gene TRBJ1-5; D perhaps matches TRBD1 (5 bases). The CDR3 spans 15 residues. V dropped 5 bases and J dropped 4 bases, with 15 bases sitting between them. Germline V gene lookup returns CDR1 SNHLY and CDR2 FYNNEI. The CDR3 region is CASSPQGIRNQPQHF. CDR3 nucleotides: TGTGCCAGCAGTCCGCAGGGTATACGGAATCAGCCCCAGCATTTT.

V and J are TRBV19 and TRBJ1-1; D uncertain. Germline-derived CDR1 and CDR2 are LNHDA and SQIVND (reference sequence). Trimming pared 6 bases from V and 1 base from J, leaving 15 bases between. The CDR3 is 15 residues long. The DNA of the CDR3 is TGTGCCAGTAGCCCCCCCCCTCGGGGGAACACTGAAGCTTTCTTT. It specifies CASSPPPRGNTEAFF.

V usage is TRBV5-5 and J usage is TRBJ2-5, with 8 bases that match TRBD1. V dropped 1 base and J dropped 5; count of bases not matched to a gene: 10. Germline V gene data show CDR1 as SGHKS and CDR2 as YYEKEE (reference sequence). The length of the CDR3 is 16 residues. CDR3 in DNA: TGTGCCAGCAGCTTGTCGCTAAGACAGGGGAGGGAGACCCAGTACTTC. Translating gives CASSLSLRQGRETQYF.

The chain couples TRBV3-1 (or the pseudogene TRBV3-2) to TRBJ1-4; perhaps TRBD1 as D (5 bases). Germline V CDR1 and CDR2: LGHDT, YNNKEL (reference sequence). The CDR3 covers 14 residues. Trimming took 1 base from V and 7 from J, leaving 10 bases between them. CDR3 nucleotides: TGTGCCAGCAGCCAAGGGACCAGGGTTGAAAAACTGTTTTTT. This sequence encodes CASSQGTRVEKLFF.

Regarding this clone: Germline is not matched at one junction end, which may reflect a read error. The V call is TRBV2, the J call TRBJ1-1; weak D call: TRBD1 (5 bases). This CDR3 spans 15 amino acids. Germline V gene data show CDR1 as SNHLY and CDR2 as FYNNEI. The CDR3 reads CASREGEVGNTEAFF. The DNA of the CDR3 is TGTGCCAGCAGAGAAGGGGAGGTGGGGAACACTGAAGCTTTCTTT.

The chain employs TRBV9 and TRBJ1-2, with D unclear. CDR1 SGDLS and CDR2 YYNGEE come from the germline V gene. The CDR3 totals 15 residues. Trimming removed 4 bases from V and 5 bases from J, with 18 bases in between. The CDR3 sequence is CASSPGRSPWYGYTF. The CDR3 bases are TGTGCCAGCAGCCCCGGAAGGAGCCCCTGGTATGGCTACACCTTC.

This sequence joins TRBV7-2 and TRBJ2-1, with 8 positions matching TRBD1. This CDR3 region has 14 residues. V lost 5 bases and J lost 6; bases outside the gene matches: 6. CDR1 is SGHTA, CDR2 FQGNSA, per germline. CDR3 in amino acids: CASSADRGGNEQFF. CDR3 coding DNA: TGTGCCAGCAGCGCTGACAGGGGAGGCAATGAGCAGTTCTTC.

The table lists this clone with a count of one. The rearrangement joins TRBV5-4 to TRBJ2-3; perhaps TRBD1 as D (5 bases). The length of the CDR3 is 16 residues. V lost 2 bases and J lost 4, with 17 bases in between. Germline V gives CDR1 SGHNT, CDR2 YYREEE (reference sequence). As DNA, the CDR3 is TGTGCCAGCAGCTTAACACCAGACAGTCTGCCAGATACGCAGTATTTT. It encodes CASSLTPDSLPDTQYF.

This chain joins TRBV27 and TRBJ1-1; 8 bases agree with TRBD1. Germline values: CDR1 MNHEY, CDR2 SMNVEV (reference sequence). The CDR3 spans 14 residues. J lost 4 bases, V lost 3 bases, and 4 bases had no gene match. In nucleotides, the CDR3 is TGTGCCAGCAGTTTCCGACAGGGGTTCACTGAAGCTTTCTTT. Protein product: CASSFRQGFTEAFF.

This clone was observed a single time. This chain links TRBV5-8 with TRBJ2-5, with 9 bases aligning to TRBD1. Unmatched junction bases numbered 11, after V lost 4 bases and J lost 4 bases. Germline V CDR1 and CDR2: SGHTS, YDEGEE. The CDR3 spans 16 residues. CDR3 sequence (DNA): TGTGCCAGCAGCCCTCCCGGGACAGGGAGGCGAGAGACCCAGTACTTC. Translated: CASSPPGTGRRETQYF.

V gene TRBV9 combines with J gene TRBJ2-3; TRBD2 matches at 11 bases. The CDR3 contains 16 residues. CDR1 SGDLS and CDR2 YYNGEE come from the germline V gene. The V gene end was trimmed by 3 bases and the J gene end by 4 bases; junction bases not matched to a gene: 7. CDR3: CASSALSGRGADTQYF. DNA of the CDR3: TGTGCCAGCAGCGCCCTTAGCGGGAGGGGCGCAGATACGCAGTATTTT.

The rearrangement joins TRBV28 to TRBJ2-2, with D possibly being TRBD1 (6 bases). V shed 9 bases and J shed 5 bases, with 13 bases lying between them. CDR3 length equals 13 residues. In germline, CDR1 is MDHEN, CDR2 SYDVKM. The CDR3 DNA sequence: TGTGCCAGTACACAGGGTCGGACCGGGGAGCTGTTTTTT. Its protein product is CASTQGRTGELFF.

The chain combines TRBV19 with TRBJ2-2, with 7 bases lining up with TRBD1. The germline V gene encodes CDR1 LNHDA and CDR2 SQIVND (reference sequence). V was clipped by 7 bases and J by 7 bases; unmatched bases: 6. The CDR3 covers 13 residues. CDR3 protein: CASTRGLYGELFF. DNA for the CDR3: TGTGCCAGTACGAGGGGGCTGTACGGGGAGCTGTTTTTT.

The rearrangement uses TRBV7-2 and TRBJ2-3; TRBD2 agrees at 13 bases. The CDR3 has 16 amino acids. Germline V lookup: CDR1 SGHTA, CDR2 FQGNSA. The V segment lost 3 bases and the J segment 5 bases; nucleotides outside the gene matches: 5. The CDR3 region is CASSFRLAGGLDTQYF. CDR3 DNA: TGTGCCAGCAGCTTCAGACTAGCGGGAGGCTTAGATACGCAGTATTTT.

The rearrangement uses TRBV29-1 and TRBJ2-7, with TRBD1 matching 8 bases. The CDR3 covers 13 residues. Germline values: CDR1 SQVTM, CDR2 ANQGSEA. Germline trimming cut 5 bases from V and 6 bases from J; bases unmatched to any gene: 9. CDR3 nucleotide sequence: TGCAGCGTTTTTGTCGGACAGGGTTCCGAGCAGTACTTC. Translation: CSVFVGQGSEQYF.

This chain joins TRBV5-1 and TRBJ2-1, with TRBD2 matching over 7 bases. In germline, CDR1 is SGHRS, CDR2 YFSETQ. This CDR3 comprises 16 residues. The J segment lost 4 bases and the V segment lost 1 base, leaving 8 bases of the junction unmatched. The chain's CDR3 is CASSLSASGIYNEQFF. In DNA form, the CDR3 reads TGCGCCAGCAGCTTGTCGGCTAGCGGAATTTACAATGAGCAGTTCTTC.

This sequence joins TRBV24-1 and TRBJ2-5, with D possibly being TRBD1 (6 bases). Germline CDR1 and CDR2: KGHDR and SFDVKD. This CDR3 has 16 residues. V was clipped by 3 bases and J by 5 bases, with 18 bases between them. CDR3 DNA sequence: TGTGCCACCAGTGATCCCCGGGACACCCGCCAGGAGACCCAGTACTTC. This sequence encodes CATSDPRDTRQETQYF.

A note on this clone: The sample holds other DNA sequences that translate to the same CDR3. The chain combines TRBV29-1 with TRBJ1-4, with TRBD1 as a possible D gene (5 bases). This CDR3 comprises 12 residues. The germline V gene encodes CDR1 SQVTM and CDR2 ANQGSEA. With 5 bases removed from V and 6 bases from J, the gap between germline ends came to 10 bases. CDR3 coding DNA: TGCAGCGTTCGTGGGGCACATGAAAAACTGTTTTTT. This translates into CSVRGAHEKLFF.

V and J are TRBV29-1 and TRBJ1-1, with D tentatively TRBD1 (5 bases). In germline, CDR1 is SQVTM, CDR2 ANQGSEA. CDR3 length equals 11 residues. V lost 3 bases, J lost 7 bases, and 9 bases lay in between. DNA for the CDR3: TGCAGCGTTGAGGGGCAGCGTGAAGCTTTCTTT. Residues: CSVEGQREAFF.

The chain joins TRBV5-1 to TRBJ2-2; 11 bases match TRBD2. Germline values: CDR1 SGHRS, CDR2 YFSETQ. The CDR3 covers 19 residues. V was pared by 5 bases and J by 0 bases, with 12 bases of the junction left unmatched. The chain's CDR3 is CASRMTSGTTLTNTGELFF. Written as DNA, the CDR3 is TGCGCCAGCAGAATGACTAGCGGGACGACCCTGACGAACACCGGGGAGCTGTTTTTT.

With respect to this clone: The sample holds other DNA sequences that translate to the same CDR3. The rearrangement uses TRBV19 and TRBJ2-5, with D uncertain. Germline CDR1 is LNHDA and CDR2 is SQIVND (reference sequence). The CDR3 totals 13 residues. V lost 4 bases, J lost 3 bases, and 9 bases lay in between. CDR3 coding DNA: TGTGCCAGTAGTACACGCCGAGAAGAGACCCAGTACTTC. The encoded protein is CASSTRREETQYF.